A single sample is the source of the 26 T cell receptor beta chains below, sequenced in a study of blood T cell repertoires in COVID-19. The protocol was immunoSEQ multiplex PCR, while the TCRdb copy is restricted to in-frame clones and leaves out a portion. The sample contains approximately 100,000 clones, about two thirds of which appear only once. Sequencing input: peripheral blood. The receptor set was obtained from a human donor with acute or convalescent COVID-19. The donor label of this sample is uncertain.

This CDR3 reads CASRLTGTYGYTF. The CDR3 nucleotides are TGTGCCAGCAGGCTGACAGGCACCTATGGCTACACCTTC. V is TRBV28 and J is TRBJ1-2; possible D gene TRBD1, 6 bases. There are 13 residues in the CDR3. Germline lookup yields CDR1 MDHEN and CDR2 SYDVKM. With 6 bases removed from V and 4 bases from J, the gap between germline ends came to 12 bases.

This clone was counted between two and nine times. The CDR3 DNA follows: TGTGCCAGCAAGGGACAGCCGAACACTGAAGCTTTCTTT. It codes for CASKGQPNTEAFF. This sequence joins TRBV28 and TRBJ1-1, with 7 nucleotides matching TRBD1. The CDR3 is made up of 13 amino acids. V was clipped by 7 bases and J by 1 base; unmatched bases: 3. The germline V gene has CDR1 MDHEN and CDR2 SYDVKM. The full variable domain, with the rest looked up from reference TRBV28 and TRBJ1-1, is DVKVTQSSRYLVKRTGEKVFLECVQDMDHENMFWYRQDPGLGLRLIYFSYDVKMKEKGDIPEGYSVSREKKERFSLILESASTNQTSMYLCASKGQPNTEAFFGQGTRLTVV.

CDR3 nucleotide sequence: TGTGCCAGCAGTCCTATAGCGGGGGGGCAGTTCTTC. Its translation: CASSPIAGGQFF. The genes are TRBV12-3 or TRBV12-4 and TRBJ2-1; 10 bases map to TRBD2. The CDR3 length is 12 residues. With 5 bases clipped from V and 12 bases from J, the junction kept 4 bases outside the gene matches.

The genes are TRBV5-6 and TRBJ2-5; 7 bases agree with TRBD2. This CDR3 spans 13 amino acids. J gave up 3 bases and V 4 bases, and 3 bases lay outside the gene matches. CDR1 and CDR2 (germline): SGHDT, YYEEEE. CDR3 sequence reads: CASSLRGEETQYF. The CDR3 DNA follows: TGTGCCAGCAGCCTCCGGGGGGAAGAGACCCAGTACTTC.

The chain's CDR3 is CASSFTPGGLDKNIQYF. In DNA, the CDR3 is TGTGCCAGCAGTTTCACTCCAGGGGGATTAGACAAAAACATTCAGTACTTC. This rearrangement joins TRBV28 to TRBJ2-4, with 7 bases fitting TRBD1. The CDR3 consists of 17 residues. With 3 bases clipped from V and 3 bases from J, the junction kept 11 bases outside the gene matches. The germline V gene encodes CDR1 MDHEN and CDR2 SYDVKM. The full variable domain, rest sourced from reference TRBV28 and TRBJ2-4, is DVKVTQSSRYLVKRTGEKVFLECVQDMDHENMFWYRQDPGLGLRLIYFSYDVKMKEKGDIPEGYSVSREKKERFSLILESASTNQTSMYLCASSFTPGGLDKNIQYFGAGTRLSVL.

The chain couples TRBV28 to TRBJ1-5, with D tentatively TRBD1 (5 bases). The CDR3 has 14 amino acids. V dropped 3 bases and J dropped 3 bases, with 9 bases sitting between them. The germline V gene encodes CDR1 MDHEN and CDR2 SYDVKM. The CDR3 bases are TGTGCCAGCAGTTTCGGGGGACTCAATCAGCCCCAGCATTTT. Amino acid sequence: CASSFGGLNQPQHF.

V and J are TRBV10-3 and TRBJ1-1, with TRBD1 identical over 11 bases. Germline V gene sequence: CDR1 ENHRY, CDR2 SYGVKD. Germline trimming cut 6 bases from V and 0 bases from J; bases unmatched to any gene: 6. CDR3 size: 16 residues. The CDR3 protein is CAIREDRGPLNTEAFF. The CDR3 bases are TGTGCCATCAGAGAGGACAGGGGGCCCTTGAACACTGAAGCTTTCTTT.

This clone was observed a single time. The chain is built from TRBV6-1 and TRBJ1-5, with D unclear. V lost 4 bases and J 3 bases, leaving 13 bases between the germline ends. In germline, CDR1 is MNHNS, CDR2 SASEGT. The CDR3 sequence is 15 residues long. CDR3 nucleotide sequence: TGTGCCAGCAGTGCTTCCAGTTCCCCCAATCAGCCCCAGCATTTT. Protein sequence: CASSASSSPNQPQHF.

V is TRBV24-1 and J is TRBJ2-7, with D perhaps matching TRBD1 (6 bases). Trimming left V 5 bases short and J 3 bases short, with 10 bases between. Germline values: CDR1 KGHDR, CDR2 SFDVKD. The CDR3 consists of 13 residues. In DNA, the CDR3 is TGTGCCACCAGTGGCCCACAGGGCTACGAGCAGTACGTC. Amino acids: CATSGPQGYEQYV.

This clone was picked up many times. The rearrangement links TRBV11-3 to TRBJ2-2; perhaps TRBD2 as D (6 bases). V was pared by 3 bases and J by 1 base, with 9 bases between. Looked up from germline, CDR1 is SGHNT and CDR2 is YENEEA. The CDR3 is 15 residues long. The CDR3 region is CASSFGGLNTGELFF. The CDR3 nucleotides read TGTGCCAGCAGCTTCGGAGGGTTGAACACCGGGGAGCTGTTTTTT.

The genes are TRBV5-1 and TRBJ2-1, with 14 positions matching TRBD2. Germline loops: CDR1 SGHRS, CDR2 YFSETQ. The CDR3 has 16 amino acids. Trimming took 3 bases from V and 8 from J; bases not matched to a gene: 7. In nucleotides, the CDR3 is TGCGCCAGCAGCTGGCGACTAGCGGGGGGGTTTCATGAGCAGTTCTTC. Amino acid sequence: CASSWRLAGGFHEQFF.

This clone was counted between two and nine times. V usage is TRBV28 and J usage is TRBJ1-6; 9 bases fit TRBD1. Germline values: CDR1 MDHEN, CDR2 SYDVKM. This CDR3 comprises 16 residues. V trimming: 5 bases; J trimming: 8 bases; junction bases outside the gene matches: 10. CDR3 in DNA: TGTGCCAGCAGTACCACTCCGGGACAGGGAGATTCACCCCTCCACTTT. Translated: CASSTTPGQGDSPLHF.

V usage is TRBV11-2 and J usage is TRBJ1-6; possibly TRBD1 for D (5 bases). Germline V gene sequence: CDR1 SGHAT, CDR2 FQNNGV. The V gene lost 2 bases and the J gene lost 9 bases, with 17 bases spanning the gap. CDR3 length equals 16 residues. The CDR3 loop is CASSLSPGFNGSPLHF. In DNA form, the CDR3 reads TGTGCCAGCAGCTTAAGCCCAGGGTTCAATGGTTCACCCCTCCACTTT.

The chain recombines TRBV29-1 with TRBJ1-5, with 7 positions matching TRBD1. This CDR3 comprises 14 residues. Looked up from germline, CDR1 is SQVTM and CDR2 is ANQGSEA. V lost 4 bases and J lost 0; bases outside the gene matches: 3. The CDR3 nucleotides are TGCAGCGTTGCGACAGGGATTAGCAATCAGCCCCAGCATTTT. The encoded protein is CSVATGISNQPQHF.

This chain links TRBV5-1 with TRBJ2-3; the D gene is possibly TRBD1 (6 bases). Trimming pared 0 bases from V and 1 base from J, leaving 6 bases between. Germline V gene sequence: CDR1 SGHRS, CDR2 YFSETQ. The CDR3 has 14 amino acids. The CDR3 reads CASSLGTGTDTQYF. The CDR3 region has the DNA TGCGCCAGCAGCTTGGGGACAGGCACAGATACGCAGTATTTT.

The gene calls are TRBV30 and TRBJ1-3; TRBD1 is a possible D gene (5 bases). CDR1 and CDR2 from the germline V gene are GTSNPN and SVGIG (reference sequence). Deletions cut 0 bases from V and 5 bases from J, with 11 bases between. The CDR3 totals 14 residues. DNA for the CDR3: TGTGCCTGGAGTGTCGGGGGTGTGCGAAACACCATATATTTT. This translates into CAWSVGGVRNTIYF.

This rearrangement joins TRBV19 to TRBJ2-2; 7 nucleotides align to TRBD1. CDR1 LNHDA and CDR2 SQIVND come from the germline V gene (reference sequence). The CDR3 runs 19 residues. V trimming: 2 bases; J trimming: 0 bases; junction bases outside the gene matches: 12. This CDR3 is CASSITLRGRGTNTGELFF. CDR3 DNA sequence: TGTGCCAGTAGTATAACCCTACGTGGCAGGGGGACGAACACCGGGGAGCTGTTTTTT.

With regard to this clone: Other nucleotide sequences in the sample specify the same CDR3. Here the CDR3 reads CASSLGGGGNQPQHF. The DNA of the CDR3 is TGTGCCAGCAGTTTAGGGGGGGGAGGCAATCAGCCCCAGCATTTT. The chain combines TRBV28 with TRBJ1-5; maybe TRBD1 (5 bases). Trimming took off 2 bases at V and 2 bases at J, with 10 bases between the two ends. Germline lookup yields CDR1 MDHEN and CDR2 SYDVKM. The CDR3 loop spans 15 amino acids.

V and J are TRBV6-5 and TRBJ1-3; D remains unclear. The germline V gene has CDR1 MNHEY and CDR2 SVGAGI. Trimming left V 9 bases short and J 4 bases short, with 10 bases between. This CDR3 contains 12 residues. CDR3 protein: CASLRTGNTIYF. DNA for the CDR3: TGTGCCAGTCTACGTACCGGAAACACCATATATTTT.

This clone was observed a handful of times. This rearrangement joins TRBV7-8 to TRBJ2-7; D not certain. Germline CDR1 is SGHVS and CDR2 is FQNEAQ. Trimming pared 5 bases from V and 0 bases from J, leaving 5 bases between. CDR3 length: 12 amino acids. CDR3 nucleotide sequence: TGTGCCAGCAGCCTTAGCTCCTACGAGCAGTACTTC. This translates into CASSLSSYEQYF.

The J gene is TRBJ2-2, the V gene TRBV28, with TRBD1 matching over 8 bases. Germline V CDR1 and CDR2: MDHEN, SYDVKM. CDR3 length: 15 residues. V dropped 5 bases and J dropped 5; count of bases not matched to a gene: 7. The chain's CDR3 is CASSPRTGRTGELFF. The CDR3 DNA is TGTGCCAGCAGTCCAAGGACAGGGAGGACCGGGGAGCTGTTTTTT.

This chain connects TRBV2 to TRBJ1-6, with 7 nucleotides matching TRBD1. The V gene's germline CDR1 is SNHLY and CDR2 FYNNEI. The ends lost 8 bases at V and 9 bases at J; junction bases unmatched: 7. This CDR3 region has 13 residues. The CDR3 loop reads CASLNRGGSPLHF. The CDR3 DNA reads as TGTGCCAGCCTTAACAGGGGCGGTTCACCCCTCCACTTT.

A single count supports this clone. V and J are TRBV6-5 and TRBJ2-5; D unclear. CDR3 length equals 14 residues. CDR1 is MNHEY and CDR2 is SVGAGI in the germline V gene. The V end was cut by 7 bases, the J end by 4 bases, with 16 bases between. CDR3 protein: CASTRGIVGETQYF. Written as DNA, the CDR3 is TGTGCCAGCACTAGAGGTATAGTCGGAGAGACCCAGTACTTC.

J is TRBJ2-1 and V is TRBV6-5; 7 nucleotides line up with TRBD2. The germline CDR1 and CDR2 sequences are MNHEY and SVGAGI. With 3 bases clipped from V and 8 bases from J, the junction kept 4 bases outside the gene matches. This CDR3 has 13 residues. The CDR3 here is CASSYTSVHEQFF. CDR3 coding DNA: TGTGCCAGCAGTTATACTAGCGTGCATGAGCAGTTCTTC.

This clone was found once. The chain couples TRBV4-1 to TRBJ1-1; no reliable D call. This CDR3 spans 12 amino acids. The ends were cut back, 2 bases at V and 4 bases at J, with 5 bases in the middle. Germline CDR1 is MGHRA and CDR2 is YSYEKL. CDR3 sequence reads: CASSQPSTEAFF. The CDR3 DNA is TGCGCCAGCAGCCAACCCAGCACTGAAGCTTTCTTT.

This rearrangement joins TRBV11-2 to TRBJ1-2; 8 positions match TRBD1. The CDR3 sequence is 16 residues long. J was trimmed by 0 bases and V by 4 bases; bases with no gene match: 7. Germline V lookup: CDR1 SGHAT, CDR2 FQNNGV. CDR3 region: CASSSYGDRTNYGYTF. CDR3 DNA sequence: TGTGCCAGCAGCTCCTACGGGGACAGGACTAACTATGGCTACACCTTC.